This entry features one TCR beta chain sequence. Its antigen is unknown. Base qualities were left out, and no much larger clone turns up one base away. This record belongs to a study of radiotherapy plus CTLA-4 blockade in lung cancer (dated by TCRdb to 2016 to 2019). At the level of the whole study: Among enrolled patients, roughly 18% had an objective response and 25% to 35% reached disease control. The full study reports these points: Early dynamic changes in blood T cell clones, together with increased serum interferon-beta after radiation, were reported as the strongest predictors of response. TCR clones derived from tumors expanded in peripheral blood after treatment with radiotherapy and ipilimumab.

Focal radiation therapy combined with CTLA-4 blockade (ipilimumab) was tested in patients with chemo-refractory metastatic non-small-cell lung cancer. Library preparation was by the immunoSEQ multiplex PCR assay. Entries here come from immuneACCESS through TCRdb and include only in-frame sequences with V and J called. Some clones fail to appear in such tables; in the studies checked, an unresolved V gene covers under half of the shortfall, and the cause of the remainder is unknown. For this sample there are 130,000 or so clones; approximately 90% appear just once. The ten largest account for 5.5% to 8% of the sample. The CDR3 starts with the cysteine, ends with the phenylalanine, and has 14 residues. Left in the record is the CDR3 DNA by itself, 42 bases read in frame from the first base. V is reduced by 2 bases and J by 4 bases, leaving a spacing of 11 bases between them. From a lookup of the germline V gene (reference sequence), CDR1 and CDR2 are LNHNV and YYDKDF.

The clonotype was recovered from a human donor with non-small cell lung cancer that progressed on radiotherapy plus ipilimumab. The V and J genes are TRBV15 and TRBJ2-5, with the D gene possibly TRBD1 or TRBD2, each one fitting 5 bases. This specimen consisted of peripheral blood, obtained from a patient treated with radiotherapy plus ipilimumab. The DNA sequence is TGTGCCACCAGCAGATCAGGGAGAGGAGAGACCCAGTACTTC. It translates as CATSRSGRGETQYF.